The sequence of this TCR beta chain was determined in a study of graft-versus-host responses after intestinal transplantation. Study context: Uniformly, recipients were administered anti-thymocyte globulin induction with subsequent tacrolimus and steroids for three to four years.

With regard to this clone: The antigen is unknown.

General study points: The study found high graft-versus-host to host-versus-graft clonal ratios in allografts of patients with graft-donor T cell macrochimerism. There were GvH clones found in recipient marrow, and some of them appeared first in ileum or blood.

The germline V gene encodes CDR1 MNHNS and CDR2 SASEGT. The CDR3 has 14 residues. Trimming removed 7 bases from V and 4 bases from J, with 17 bases in between. The protocol was immunoSEQ multiplex PCR, while the TCRdb copy is restricted to in-frame clones and leaves out a portion. The sample includes approximately 11,000 clones, over 90% of them seen just once. Specimen: PBMCs, collected 109 days after intestinal transplant. J is TRBJ2-7 and V is TRBV6-1, with a tentative D call TRBD1 (6 bases). This TCR was sampled from a human patient who received an intestinal transplant, so some T cells may come from the graft donor. In DNA, the CDR3 is TGTGCCAGCACCCAAGGGGGAAGCAATTACGAGCAGTACTTC. It encodes CASTQGGSNYEQYF.